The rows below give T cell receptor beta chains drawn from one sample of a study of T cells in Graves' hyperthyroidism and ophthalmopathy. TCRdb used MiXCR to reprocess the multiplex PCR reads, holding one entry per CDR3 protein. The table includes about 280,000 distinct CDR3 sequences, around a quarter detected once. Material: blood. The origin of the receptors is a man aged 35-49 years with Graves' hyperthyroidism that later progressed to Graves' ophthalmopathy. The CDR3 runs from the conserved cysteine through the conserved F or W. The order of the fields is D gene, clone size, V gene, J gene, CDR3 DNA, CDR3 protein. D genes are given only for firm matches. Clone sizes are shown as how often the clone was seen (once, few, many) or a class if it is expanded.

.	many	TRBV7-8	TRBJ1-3	TGTGCCAGCAGCCGGACAGTAGACGGAAACACCATATATTTT	CASSRTVDGNTIYF
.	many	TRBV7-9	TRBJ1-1	TGTGCCAGCAGCCCAAGACAAGAAGCTTTCTTT	CASSPRQEAFF
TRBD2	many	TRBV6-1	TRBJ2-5	TGTGCCAGCATCCCCAGCCGCGGGGGGCCGGAGACCCAGTACTTC	CASIPSRGGPETQYF
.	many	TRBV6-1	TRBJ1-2	TGTGCCAGCAGTCAGAGGGAGAACTATGGCTACACCTTC	CASSQRENYGYTF
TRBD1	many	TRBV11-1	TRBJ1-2	TGTGCCAGCAGCTACGACGGACAGGGGGCGCGAGGCTACACCTTC	CASSYDGQGARGYTF
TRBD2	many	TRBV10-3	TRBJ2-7	TGTGCCGTCCGTGGGGGGGGAGCCGACGAGCAGTACTTC	CAVRGGGADEQYF
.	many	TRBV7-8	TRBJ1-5	TGTGCCAGCAGCTTCCTCGGAAATAGCAATCAGCCCCAGCATTTT	CASSFLGNSNQPQHF
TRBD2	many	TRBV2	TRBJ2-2	TGTGCCAGCATGTATGGGAGGGCCGACACCGGGGAGCTGTTTTTT	CASMYGRADTGELFF
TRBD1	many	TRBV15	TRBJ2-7	TGTGCCACCAGCATTCGGGACAGGGTGTACCACGAGCAGTACTTC	CATSIRDRVYHEQYF
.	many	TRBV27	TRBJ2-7	TGTGCCAGCAGTTCGACGGCCGTCTACGAGCAGTACTTC	CASSSTAVYEQYF
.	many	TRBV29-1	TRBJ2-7	TGCAGCGTTGAAGGCAGGGACACGGACTCCTCCGAGCAGTACTTC	CSVEGRDTDSSEQYF